A single sample gave rise to the 23 T cell receptor beta chains below, sequenced in a study of blood T cell repertoires in COVID-19. Repertoires were generated with immunoSEQ multiplex PCR, while TCRdb's copy carries only in-frame clones and drops some. Found here are roughly 120,000 clones, approximately 84% of them singletons; the top ten hold over 1.2%. Sequenced input: peripheral blood. The receptors originated from a man aged 40-50 years with acute or convalescent COVID-19.

The J gene is TRBJ2-5, the V gene TRBV11-2, with 8 nucleotides matching TRBD1. CDR3 length equals 14 residues. Per the germline V gene, CDR1 is SGHAT and CDR2 is FQNNGV. Trimming at V came to 2 bases and at J to 5 bases, leaving 4 bases not matched to a gene. The CDR3 nucleotides read TGTGCCAGCAGCTTAAACAGACAGGGGGAGACCCAGTACTTC. Translation gives CASSLNRQGETQYF.

This chain links TRBV28 with TRBJ1-2; TRBD1 agrees at 10 bases. Trimming removed 6 bases from V and 3 bases from J; junction bases left unmatched: 7. This CDR3 comprises 15 residues. Germline CDR1 is MDHEN and CDR2 is SYDVKM. The CDR3 DNA follows: TGTGCCAGCAGATCCTGGACAGGGGGTTACTATGGCTACACCTTC. Translating it yields CASRSWTGGYYGYTF.

The chain employs TRBV7-2 and TRBJ1-3; 9 bases match TRBD1. CDR1 is SGHTA and CDR2 is FQGNSA in the germline V gene. The CDR3 contains 16 residues. The J segment lost 1 base and the V segment lost 2 bases, leaving 3 bases of the junction unmatched. The CDR3 bases are TGTGCCAGCAGCTTAACAGGGGGCCAATCTGGAAACACCATATATTTT. Its protein is CASSLTGGQSGNTIYF.

The chain joins TRBV6-5 to TRBJ1-2; the D gene is possibly TRBD1 (5 bases). This CDR3 comprises 14 residues. Germline values: CDR1 MNHEY, CDR2 SVGAGI. The V end lost 6 bases, the J end lost 4 bases, and 15 bases lay between the germline ends. The CDR3 loop reads CASRAGGVGYGYTF. CDR3 coding DNA: TGTGCCAGCAGAGCGGGGGGTGTGGGCTATGGCTACACCTTC.

This clone was seen a handful of times. The chain employs TRBV5-4 and TRBJ1-3; the match to TRBD1 covers 8 bases. The junction had 0 bases not matched to a gene; V was cut back by 2 bases and J by 2 bases. The germline CDR1 and CDR2 sequences are SGHNT and YYREEE (reference sequence). This CDR3 has 14 amino acids. The DNA for the CDR3 is TGTGCCAGCAGCTTACAGGGGGCTGGAAACACCATATATTTT. Its translation is CASSLQGAGNTIYF.

The chain links TRBV5-1 to TRBJ1-5; TRBD1 matches 9 bases. V shed 4 bases, J shed 4 bases, and the junction held 9 bases outside the gene matches. CDR1 is SGHRS and CDR2 is YFSETQ in the germline V gene. There are 16 residues in the CDR3. The DNA for the CDR3 is TGCGCCAGCAGCGCGGGACAGGGATTATGGAATCAGCCCCAGCATTTT. Its translation is CASSAGQGLWNQPQHF.

The CDR3 DNA sequence: TGTGCCAGCAGTTACTCCAACGACAGGGACGAGCAGTACTTC. This gives the protein CASSYSNDRDEQYF. The chain links TRBV6-5 to TRBJ2-7; 7 bases align to TRBD1. J was trimmed by 5 bases and V by 0 bases; bases with no gene match: 4. Germline V gene sequence: CDR1 MNHEY, CDR2 SVGAGI. The CDR3 contains 14 residues.

This chain links TRBV12-5 with TRBJ2-3; perhaps TRBD1 as D (6 bases). This CDR3 contains 14 residues. The V end lost 1 base, the J end lost 2 bases, and 7 bases lay between the germline ends. Germline values: CDR1 LGHNT, CDR2 FRNRAP. The CDR3 nucleotides read TGTGCTAGTGGTTTGGGACAGGTCACAGATACGCAGTATTTT. Translated: CASGLGQVTDTQYF. The complete variable domain, with remaining parts taken from reference TRBV12-5 and TRBJ2-3, reads DARVTQTPRHKVTEMGQEVTMRCQPILGHNTVFWYRQTMMQGLELLAYFRNRAPLDDSGMPKDRFSAEMPDATLATLKIQPSEPRDSAVYFCASGLGQVTDTQYFGPGTRLTVL.

The chain couples TRBV7-2 to TRBJ2-3; TRBD2 aligns across 8 bases. With V trimmed by 0 bases and J by 8 bases, 13 bases remained unmatched. Germline CDR1 reads SGHTA; CDR2 reads FQGNSA. This CDR3 contains 17 residues. CDR3: CASSLASSGRLTRTQYF. CDR3 DNA: TGTGCCAGCAGCTTAGCATCGAGCGGGAGATTAACGCGTACGCAGTATTTT.

This chain links TRBV4-3 with TRBJ1-1; no firm D call. The CDR3 sequence is 17 residues long. The germline V gene has CDR1 LGHNA and CDR2 YSLEER. V lost 4 bases and J 0 bases, leaving 18 bases between the germline ends. The CDR3 region has the DNA TGCGCCAGCAGCCCCCAAAACAGCCCCGGGGTGAACACTGAAGCTTTCTTT. Translated, it gives CASSPQNSPGVNTEAFF.

This chain links TRBV19 with TRBJ2-5, with D uncertain. V lost 6 bases to trimming and J lost 0 bases, with 14 bases between them. Germline V gene data show CDR1 as LNHDA and CDR2 as SQIVND (reference sequence). This CDR3 is 15 amino acids long. The CDR3 DNA reads as TGTGCCAGTAGCAGTGGTAGCTTTTACCAAGAGACCCAGTACTTC. Its protein product is CASSSGSFYQETQYF.

In its sample, this clone was seen a few times. The genes are TRBV3-1 (or the pseudogene TRBV3-2) and TRBJ2-1, with D possibly being TRBD2 (6 bases). The ends were cut back, 5 bases at V and 9 bases at J, with 23 bases in the middle. The CDR3 has 16 amino acids. Germline CDR1 reads LGHDT; CDR2 reads YNNKEL (reference sequence). The CDR3 DNA reads TGTGCCAGCAGCGCCTACCGGGCCCCCCGGGGAGGTGAGCAGTTCTTC. Its translation: CASSAYRAPRGGEQFF.

The V call is TRBV4-1, the J call TRBJ1-2; tentatively, D is TRBD1 (5 bases). The germline V and J ends were trimmed by 5 bases and 3 bases, with 10 bases remaining between them. There are 13 residues in the CDR3. Germline assignment: CDR1 MGHRA and CDR2 YSYEKL. Here the CDR3 reads CASSSGTYYGYTF. CDR3 in DNA: TGCGCCAGCAGCTCAGGGACTTACTATGGCTACACCTTC.

The genes are TRBV6-5 and TRBJ2-5, with TRBD1 matching over 9 bases. This CDR3 has 15 amino acids. Germline loops: CDR1 MNHEY, CDR2 SVGAGI. V shed 6 bases, J shed 4 bases, and the junction held 9 bases outside the gene matches. CDR3 in amino acids: CASRQQGAIIETQYF. The CDR3 bases are TGTGCCAGCAGGCAACAGGGGGCCATTATAGAGACCCAGTACTTC.

V is TRBV2 and J is TRBJ2-1, with a tentative D call TRBD2 (6 bases). V lost 6 bases and J lost 1, with 13 bases in between. CDR1 SNHLY and CDR2 FYNNEI come from the germline V gene. CDR3 size: 15 residues. CDR3 DNA: TGTGCCAGCAGCGAGGAGGGGATTTCCTACAATGAGCAGTTCTTC. Amino acid sequence: CASSEEGISYNEQFF. Filled out from reference TRBV2 and TRBJ2-1, the complete variable domain reads EPEVTQTPSHQVTQMGQEVILRCVPISNHLYFYWYRQILGQKVEFLVSFYNNEISEKSEIFDDQFSVERPDGSNFTLKIRSTKLEDSAMYFCASSEEGISYNEQFFGPGTRLTVL.

This clone was seen only once. The J gene is TRBJ2-4, the V gene TRBV15; 7 nucleotides align to TRBD2. Trimming at V came to 3 bases and at J to 1 base, leaving 0 bases not matched to a gene. Germline V gene data show CDR1 as LNHNV and CDR2 as YYDKDF (reference sequence). The CDR3 contains 14 residues. CDR3 DNA sequence: TGTGCCACCAGCAGGACTAGCGCCAAAAACATTCAGTACTTC. It specifies CATSRTSAKNIQYF.

The rearrangement uses TRBV7-2 and TRBJ1-6; unclear D gene. This CDR3 comprises 16 residues. Germline assignment: CDR1 SGHTA and CDR2 FQGNSA. V was trimmed by 2 bases and J by 0 bases, leaving 8 bases between them. The CDR3 sequence: CASSLFRGSYNSPLHF. The CDR3 DNA reads as TGTGCCAGCAGCTTATTCAGAGGCTCCTATAATTCACCCCTCCACTTT.

The chain links TRBV29-1 to TRBJ1-1; possibly TRBD1 for D (5 bases). The V gene lost 3 bases and the J gene lost 8 bases, with 16 bases spanning the gap. The CDR3 is 13 residues long. The germline V gene has CDR1 SQVTM and CDR2 ANQGSEA. The CDR3 reads CSVEGEGRIEAFF. The DNA of the CDR3 is TGCAGCGTTGAGGGGGAGGGAAGGATCGAAGCTTTCTTT. The full variable domain, its missing parts supplied by reference TRBV29-1 and TRBJ1-1, is SAVISQKPSRDICQRGTSLTIQCQVDSQVTMMFWYRQQPGQSLTLIATANQGSEATYESGFVIDKFPISRPNLTFSTLTVSNMSPEDSSIYLCSVEGEGRIEAFFGQGTRLTVV.

The CDR3 nucleotides are TGTGCCAGCAGTGAGGTGAAAGGGGTGGGGAATGAAAAACTGTTTTTT. Amino acids: CASSEVKGVGNEKLFF. The rearrangement links TRBV6-1 to TRBJ1-4; D perhaps matches TRBD1 (5 bases). The CDR3 runs to 16 residues. The germline V gene has CDR1 MNHNS and CDR2 SASEGT. V lost 3 bases to trimming and J lost 5 bases, with 16 bases between them.

The chain couples TRBV7-2 to TRBJ2-7; 7 bases map to TRBD2. The junction had 14 bases not matched to a gene; V was cut back by 5 bases and J by 4 bases. CDR1 is SGHTA and CDR2 is FQGNSA in the germline V gene. The CDR3 consists of 16 residues. CDR3 sequence reads: CASSRRWTREVYEQYF. CDR3 sequence (DNA): TGTGCCAGCAGCCGGAGGTGGACTAGGGAAGTGTACGAGCAGTACTTC. Full variable domain (outside the CDR3, taken from reference TRBV7-2 and TRBJ2-7): GAGVSQSPSNKVTEKGKDVELRCDPISGHTALYWYRQSLGQGLEFLIYFQGNSAPDKSGLPSDRFSAERTGGSVSTLTIQRTQQEDSAVYLCASSRRWTREVYEQYFGPGTRLTVT.

This clone was picked up a small number of times. In nucleotides, the CDR3 is TGTGCCAGCAGCTTTGGGACAATAGATCAGCCCCAGCATTTT. Translation: CASSFGTIDQPQHF. The V gene is TRBV5-6, the J gene TRBJ1-5, with a tentative D call TRBD1 (6 bases). The V gene lost 2 bases and the J gene lost 5 bases, with 11 bases spanning the gap. This CDR3 is 14 amino acids long. The V gene's germline CDR1 is SGHDT and CDR2 YYEEEE.

The chain uses TRBV25-1 and TRBJ2-1; TRBD2 matches at 9 bases. Germline-derived CDR1 and CDR2 are MGHDK and SYGVNS. This CDR3 spans 13 amino acids. Trimming removed 8 bases from V and 9 bases from J; junction bases left unmatched: 8. DNA for the CDR3: TGTGCCAGCGCGGGCGGGGGGGCGTTTGAGCAGTTCTTC. Its protein is CASAGGGAFEQFF.

V usage is TRBV2 and J usage is TRBJ2-1, with D perhaps matching TRBD1 (6 bases). Germline V CDR1 and CDR2: SNHLY, FYNNEI. The V and J ends lost 2 bases and 10 bases respectively, with 15 bases between them. The CDR3 extends over 14 amino acids. CDR3 residues: CASSEMQGPREQFF. DNA for the CDR3: TGTGCCAGCAGTGAAATGCAGGGGCCCAGGGAGCAGTTCTTC.